The 30 T cell receptor beta chains listed next were all sequenced from one sample in a study of blood T cell repertoires in COVID-19. Clones were read by immunoSEQ multiplex PCR, and TCRdb kept only the in-frame ones, dropping some. The profile shows under 40,000 clones, around three quarters of them singletons. The sequencing sample was made of peripheral blood. The receptors here all came from a woman aged 70-85 years with acute or convalescent COVID-19.

This clone was detected only a few times. The CDR3 sequence is CASSQEGGYGYTF. CDR3 DNA sequence: TGTGCCAGCAGCCAAGAGGGGGGCTATGGCTACACCTTC. The chain combines TRBV4-2 with TRBJ1-2; D perhaps matches TRBD1 (5 bases). Germline V gene lookup returns CDR1 LGHNA and CDR2 YNFKEQ. Trimming removed 0 bases at V and 4 bases at J, with 6 bases between. The length of the CDR3 is 13 residues.

The gene calls are TRBV2 and TRBJ2-2, with D perhaps TRBD2 (5 bases). The V gene lost 7 bases and the J gene lost 2 bases, with 11 bases spanning the gap. There are 14 residues in the CDR3. Germline V gene sequence: CDR1 SNHLY, CDR2 FYNNEI. The CDR3 DNA is TGTGCCAGCATAAAGGGAGTTAACACCGGGGAGCTGTTTTTT. It specifies CASIKGVNTGELFF.

The genes are TRBV27 and TRBJ2-3; 9 bases are a match to TRBD2. The CDR3 length is 16 residues. V shed 5 bases and J 2 bases; nucleotides not matched to a gene: 8. CDR1 and CDR2 (germline): MNHEY, SMNVEV (reference sequence). The DNA of the CDR3 is TGTGCCAGCAGTCGGATAGCGGGGGCCCCCACAGATACGCAGTATTTT. Translation: CASSRIAGAPTDTQYF.

In its sample, this clone was seen a few times. The chain uses TRBV28 and TRBJ2-2, with 11 bases lining up with TRBD2. In germline, CDR1 is MDHEN, CDR2 SYDVKM. V was pared by 6 bases and J by 6 bases, with 12 bases of the junction left unmatched. This CDR3 comprises 17 residues. The CDR3 sequence: CASRTRVAGGPSGELFF. In DNA form, the CDR3 reads TGTGCCAGCAGAACTAGGGTAGCGGGAGGGCCATCCGGGGAGCTGTTTTTT.

The chain employs TRBV4-2 and TRBJ2-2; D unresolved. Germline V CDR1 and CDR2: LGHNA, YNFKEQ. The CDR3 contains 12 residues. Trimming pared 1 base from V and 5 bases from J, leaving 2 bases between. This CDR3 is CASSQATGELFF. DNA of the CDR3: TGTGCCAGCAGCCAAGCGACCGGGGAGCTGTTTTTT.

The V call is TRBV2, the J call TRBJ2-4; TRBD1 might be the D (5 bases). The CDR3 extends over 16 amino acids. Between the trimmed V and J ends, which lost 8 bases and 0 bases, there was a span of 17 bases. Per germline, CDR1 SNHLY and CDR2 FYNNEI. CDR3 in amino acids: CASRYDGALAKNIQYF. The CDR3, as DNA: TGTGCCAGCCGCTACGATGGGGCGCTAGCCAAAAACATTCAGTACTTC.

This clone has just one count. The gene calls are TRBV5-3 and TRBJ1-6, with 7 bases fitting TRBD1. TRBV5-3 is flagged as an ORF with uncertain function. The CDR3 has 17 residues. The J segment lost 13 bases and the V segment lost 4 bases, leaving 20 bases of the junction unmatched. The CDR3 DNA sequence: TGTGCCAGAAGCCTGGTGTTCGGACAGGCCGGCGGGGTCCCCCTCCACTTT. Translation: CARSLVFGQAGGVPLHF.

The gene calls are TRBV10-3 and TRBJ2-7; D may be TRBD2 (6 bases). Trimming cost V 1 base and J 2 bases, with 9 bases left between them. The CDR3 runs to 14 residues. The V gene's germline CDR1 is ENHRY and CDR2 SYGVKD. The CDR3 reads CAISELEGTYEQYF. For the CDR3, the DNA is TGTGCCATCAGTGAGTTGGAGGGTACCTACGAGCAGTACTTC.

This clone occurred once. The same CDR3 can be traced to other DNA sequences in this sample. The chain combines TRBV5-1 with TRBJ1-2; 11 bases are shared with TRBD1. The CDR3 is made up of 15 amino acids. V gave up 2 bases and J gave up 7 bases; unmatched junction bases: 7. Germline loops: CDR1 SGHRS, CDR2 YFSETQ. This CDR3 is CASSFEGQGGRGYTF. The DNA for the CDR3 is TGCGCCAGCAGCTTCGAGGGACAGGGGGGGCGTGGCTACACCTTC.

V gene TRBV7-2 combines with J gene TRBJ2-3, with TRBD1 matching over 8 bases. The germline V gene encodes CDR1 SGHTA and CDR2 FQGNSA. The CDR3 has 16 residues. The J segment lost 6 bases and the V segment lost 0 bases, leaving 8 bases of the junction unmatched. Here the CDR3 reads CASSLAPGRGRDTQYF. The DNA for the CDR3 is TGTGCCAGCAGCTTAGCGCCTGGCAGGGGGCGTGATACGCAGTATTTT.

The V gene is TRBV9, the J gene TRBJ2-1, with D tentatively TRBD2 (6 bases). This CDR3 comprises 15 residues. Germline CDR1 SGDLS, CDR2 YYNGEE. The germline V and J ends were trimmed by 4 bases and 2 bases, with 13 bases remaining between them. The CDR3: CASSPREKTYNEQFF. In DNA, the CDR3 is TGTGCCAGCAGCCCCCGGGAGAAAACCTACAATGAGCAGTTCTTC.

The J gene is TRBJ1-1, the V gene TRBV11-2, with D possibly matching TRBD1 (5 bases). The CDR3 covers 11 residues. The ends were cut back, 4 bases at V and 9 bases at J, with 9 bases in the middle. The germline CDR1 and CDR2 sequences are SGHAT and FQNNGV. The CDR3 coding sequence is TGTGCCAGCAGCTCCCGGGGGAAAGCTTTCTTT. It is translated as CASSSRGKAFF.

This rearrangement joins TRBV6-5 to TRBJ1-2; 9 nucleotides align to TRBD1. Germline CDR1 is MNHEY and CDR2 is SVGAGI. The ends lost 7 bases at V and 7 bases at J; junction bases unmatched: 4. This CDR3 has 12 amino acids. The CDR3 bases are TGTGCCAGCACTACAGGGGGCTCTGGCTACACCTTC. Protein sequence: CASTTGGSGYTF.

The chain combines TRBV19 with TRBJ2-1; maybe TRBD1 (5 bases). The V and J ends lost 3 bases and 2 bases respectively, with 11 bases between them. CDR3 length equals 15 residues. The germline V gene has CDR1 LNHDA and CDR2 SQIVND (reference sequence). The CDR3 DNA follows: TGTGCCAGTAGTATCAGGGATTCCCCCTACAATGAGCAGTTCTTC. Translating gives CASSIRDSPYNEQFF.

This chain links TRBV27 with TRBJ2-3; 7 positions agree with TRBD1. Germline lookup yields CDR1 MNHEY and CDR2 SMNVEV (reference sequence). V lost 2 bases and J lost 8; bases outside the gene matches: 10. This CDR3 comprises 15 residues. CDR3 amino acids: CASSLKGALDGTQYF. The CDR3 nucleotides read TGTGCCAGCAGTTTAAAGGGGGCATTGGATGGTACGCAGTATTTT.

This clone was recorded a few times. The chain employs TRBV11-2 and TRBJ1-2; weak D call: TRBD1 (5 bases). CDR3 length: 15 residues. The germline gives CDR1 SGHAT, CDR2 FQNNGV. The ends were cut back, 4 bases at V and 3 bases at J, with 15 bases in the middle. The CDR3 bases are TGTGCCAGCAGCTCGTACGGGGGGGGAGACTATGGCTACACCTTC. It encodes CASSSYGGGDYGYTF.

The V gene is TRBV6-5, the J gene TRBJ1-2; perhaps TRBD1 as D (5 bases). Trimming took 4 bases from V and 8 from J, leaving 14 bases between them. The germline V gene has CDR1 MNHEY and CDR2 SVGAGI. This CDR3 spans 13 amino acids. The CDR3 sequence: CASSLQGPQGYTF. The CDR3 region has the DNA TGTGCCAGCAGTTTGCAGGGTCCGCAAGGCTACACCTTC.

The chain combines TRBV19 with TRBJ2-5; D is possibly TRBD1 (5 bases). Germline V lookup: CDR1 LNHDA, CDR2 SQIVND (reference sequence). V dropped 1 base and J dropped 2 bases, with 11 bases sitting between them. This CDR3 is built from 15 residues. The CDR3 is CASSIGRQFQETQYF. CDR3 DNA: TGTGCCAGTAGTATAGGGAGACAGTTTCAAGAGACCCAGTACTTC. Full variable domain (outside the CDR3, taken from reference TRBV19 and TRBJ2-5): DGGITQSPKYLFRKEGQNVTLSCEQNLNHDAMYWYRQDPGQGLRLIYYSQIVNDFQKGDIAEGYSVSREKKESFPLTVTSAQKNPTAFYLCASSIGRQFQETQYFGPGTRLLVL.

V and J are TRBV5-1 and TRBJ2-5, with D perhaps matching TRBD2 (5 bases). Germline V gives CDR1 SGHRS, CDR2 YFSETQ. CDR3 length: 13 residues. Between the trimmed V and J ends, which lost 4 bases and 8 bases, there was a span of 15 bases. The CDR3 bases are TGCGCCAGCAGCCACCGGGAAGAGGGCACCCAGTACTTC. It specifies CASSHREEGTQYF. Combining the CDR3 with reference TRBV5-1 and TRBJ2-5 gives the whole variable domain KAGVTQTPRYLIKTRGQQVTLSCSPISGHRSVSWYQQTPGQGLQFLFEYFSETQRNKGNFPGRFSGRQFSNSRSEMNVSTLELGDSALYLCASSHREEGTQYFGPGTRLLVL.

The table lists this clone with a count of one. The rearrangement links TRBV27 to TRBJ2-1; weak D call: TRBD2 (5 bases). The V gene lost 2 bases and the J gene lost 0 bases, with 8 bases spanning the gap. This CDR3 is built from 15 residues. Looked up from germline, CDR1 is MNHEY and CDR2 is SMNVEV (reference sequence). The CDR3 sequence: CASSLTTSSYNEQFF. The CDR3 nucleotides read TGTGCCAGCAGTTTAACAACTAGCTCCTACAATGAGCAGTTCTTC.

The chain employs TRBV28 and TRBJ2-3; a weak D match, TRBD2 (5 bases). Germline CDR1 reads MDHEN; CDR2 reads SYDVKM. The CDR3 is made up of 14 amino acids. V was trimmed by 2 bases and J by 4 bases, leaving 10 bases between them. This CDR3 is CASSLKLVADTQYF. The CDR3, as DNA: TGTGCCAGCAGTTTAAAACTAGTCGCAGATACGCAGTATTTT.

V and J are TRBV7-9 and TRBJ2-2, with 7 bases that match TRBD2. Germline assignment: CDR1 SEHNR and CDR2 FQNEAQ (reference sequence). V was pared by 6 bases and J by 1 base, with 5 bases of the junction left unmatched. The CDR3 sequence is 15 residues long. Written as DNA, the CDR3 is TGTGCCAGCAGAACGACTAGCCGGAACACCGGGGAGCTGTTTTTT. It specifies CASRTTSRNTGELFF.

This clone was seen more than once but under ten times. The chain is built from TRBV5-1 and TRBJ1-2; the D gene is possibly TRBD1 (6 bases). CDR3 length: 14 amino acids. CDR1 is SGHRS and CDR2 is YFSETQ in the germline V gene. With 7 bases removed from V and 0 bases from J, the gap between germline ends came to 13 bases. CDR3 DNA: TGCGCCAGCCGAGGGGCAGGGGCTAACTATGGCTACACCTTC. Translated, it gives CASRGAGANYGYTF.

This clone was counted between two and nine times. This rearrangement joins TRBV14 to TRBJ1-5; TRBD1 matches at 10 bases. The junction had 13 bases not matched to a gene; V was cut back by 2 bases and J by 6 bases. The germline CDR1 and CDR2 sequences are SGHDN and FVKESK. This CDR3 has 18 residues. The CDR3 protein is CASSQRKDWTGGRQPQHF. For the CDR3, the DNA is TGTGCCAGCAGCCAACGTAAGGATTGGACAGGGGGACGTCAGCCCCAGCATTTT.

The CDR3 region is CASSQDRLGGMNTEAFF. The CDR3, as DNA: TGTGCCAGCAGCCAAGACCGCCTGGGGGGGATGAACACTGAAGCTTTCTTT. This chain joins TRBV3-1 (or the pseudogene TRBV3-2) and TRBJ1-1, with a weak D call TRBD1 (5 bases). Trimming cost V 0 bases and J 0 bases, with 14 bases left between them. Germline V CDR1 and CDR2: LGHDT, YNNKEL (reference sequence). The CDR3 covers 17 residues.

The chain has TRBV5-6 and TRBJ1-6; 7 positions agree with TRBD1. Germline trimming cut 1 base from V and 7 bases from J; bases unmatched to any gene: 11. This CDR3 region has 17 residues. CDR1 is SGHDT, CDR2 YYEEEE, per germline. For the CDR3, the DNA is TGTGCCAGCAGCTTGCGGGTTGGGCAGGGGGGCAATTCACCCCTCCACTTT. This sequence encodes CASSLRVGQGGNSPLHF.

This chain links TRBV3-1 (or the pseudogene TRBV3-2) with TRBJ2-5; a weak D match, TRBD1 (8 bases). V was cut by 4 bases and J by 1 base, with 16 bases left in between. The CDR3 is made up of 16 amino acids. Germline assignment: CDR1 LGHDT and CDR2 YNNKEL (reference sequence). CDR3 nucleotides: TGTGCCAGCAGCCTCCAGGGGGCGGGGGTCCAAGAGACCCAGTACTTC. It translates to CASSLQGAGVQETQYF.

The gene calls are TRBV18 and TRBJ1-5, with 7 nucleotides matching TRBD1. This CDR3 region has 15 residues. From germline, CDR1 is KGHSH and CDR2 LQKENI. The V and J ends lost 4 bases and 4 bases, in that order; junction bases with no gene match: 7. The CDR3 region has the DNA TGTGCCAGCTCACTTACAGGGGCTACAAATCAGCCCCAGCATTTT. Translating it yields CASSLTGATNQPQHF.

This clone was seen only once. Compared with germline, one end of the junction differs, possibly owing to a read error. V gene TRBV7-7 combines with J gene TRBJ2-3; TRBD1 is a possible D gene (6 bases). Per the germline V gene, CDR1 is SSHAT and CDR2 is FNYEAQ (reference sequence). The CDR3 has 16 amino acids. Here the CDR3 DNA reads TGTGCTAGCAGCTTAGGTACAGGGTCTAGCACAGATACGCAGTATTTT. Its protein is CASSLGTGSSTDTQYF.

This clone was observed a handful of times. The gene calls are TRBV3-1 (or the pseudogene TRBV3-2) and TRBJ1-2; D is possibly TRBD1 (6 bases). V dropped 4 bases and J dropped 6 bases, with 18 bases sitting between them. CDR1 is LGHDT and CDR2 is YNNKEL in the germline V gene (reference sequence). CDR3 size: 15 residues. DNA for the CDR3: TGTGCCAGCAGCCCGGACGGGGGGCAGTGGGATGGCTACACCTTC. It specifies CASSPDGGQWDGYTF.